These T cell receptor beta chains were read from a single sample in a study of cytomegalovirus exposure and HLA in healthy donors. This table comes from immunoSEQ multiplex PCR, and its TCRdb copy is limited to in-frame clones, with some not included. The table has about 140,000 clones, roughly 80% seen once. The specimen was PBMCs. Every receptor here comes from a woman aged 45-60 years in good health and CMV-seropositive. Each CDR3 is given with its conserved first and last residue. A D gene is named only where the DNA matches it firmly. Size is omitted from some rows. Given values are once, few, many or a class for expanded clones.

J gene: TRBJ1-1; D gene: .; clone size: .; V gene: TRBV10-3; CDR3 length: 13; CDR3 DNA: TGTGCCATCAAAAAAGGGACAAACACTGAAGCTTTCTTT; CDR3 protein: CAIKKGTNTEAFF
J gene: TRBJ1-1; D gene: .; clone size: .; V gene: TRBV19; CDR3 length: 13; CDR3 DNA: TGTGCCAGTAGTATTGGCAGGGGCACTGAAGCTTTCTTT; CDR3 protein: CASSIGRGTEAFF
J gene: TRBJ2-2; D gene: .; clone size: .; V gene: TRBV11-3; CDR3 length: 14; CDR3 DNA: TGTGCCAGCAGCTTAGAACGGACAGCCGGGGAGCTGTTTTTT; CDR3 protein: CASSLERTAGELFF
J gene: TRBJ1-2; D gene: .; clone size: .; V gene: TRBV6-5; CDR3 length: 13; CDR3 DNA: TGTGCCAGCAGTTACAGGGAGGGGTATGGCTACACCTTC; CDR3 protein: CASSYREGYGYTF
J gene: TRBJ2-7; D gene: TRBD1; clone size: .; V gene: TRBV7-9; CDR3 length: 14; CDR3 DNA: TGTGCCAGCAGCCCTCGGGACAGGTCCTACGAGCAGTACTTC; CDR3 protein: CASSPRDRSYEQYF
J gene: TRBJ1-2; D gene: TRBD1; clone size: .; V gene: TRBV19; CDR3 length: 15; CDR3 DNA: TGTGCCAGTAGTTACCGGGACAGGGGAATCCTAGGCTACACCTTC; CDR3 protein: CASSYRDRGILGYTF
J gene: TRBJ2-7; D gene: .; clone size: .; V gene: TRBV6-6; CDR3 length: 15; CDR3 DNA: TGTGCCAGCAGTTACTCAACAGGGAGGGGCTACGAGCAGTACTTC; CDR3 protein: CASSYSTGRGYEQYF
J gene: TRBJ2-5; D gene: TRBD2; clone size: .; V gene: TRBV10-3; CDR3 length: 16; CDR3 DNA: TGTGCCATCAGTTCCGGACTAGCGGGAGGGGGAGAGACCCAGTACTTC; CDR3 protein: CAISSGLAGGGETQYF
J gene: TRBJ2-1; D gene: .; clone size: .; V gene: TRBV27; CDR3 length: 16; CDR3 DNA: TGTGCCAGCAGTTTTGCGGCTGGGGAGGCCTACAATGAGCAGTTCTTC; CDR3 protein: CASSFAAGEAYNEQFF
J gene: TRBJ2-5; D gene: TRBD2; clone size: once; V gene: TRBV5-4; CDR3 length: 14; CDR3 DNA: TGTGCCACCAGCGGGGGGGCCTCCGAGGAGACCCAGTACTTC; CDR3 protein: CATSGGASEETQYF
J gene: TRBJ2-5; D gene: .; clone size: once; V gene: TRBV7-6; CDR3 length: 14; CDR3 DNA: TGTGCCAGCAGCAAACGGGACACCCAAGAGACCCAGTACTTC; CDR3 protein: CASSKRDTQETQYF
J gene: TRBJ2-7; D gene: .; clone size: .; V gene: TRBV7-9; CDR3 length: 13; CDR3 DNA: TGTGCCAGCAGCTTCGACAGCCCTTACGAGCAGTACTTC; CDR3 protein: CASSFDSPYEQYF
J gene: TRBJ2-7; D gene: .; clone size: .; V gene: TRBV27; CDR3 length: 14; CDR3 DNA: TGTGCCAGCAGCCCCACAGGGTCGGGCTACGAGCAGTACTTC; CDR3 protein: CASSPTGSGYEQYF
J gene: TRBJ1-5; D gene: .; clone size: .; V gene: TRBV19; CDR3 length: 12; CDR3 DNA: TGTGCCAGTACCAGGGGAAATCAGCCCCAGCATTTT; CDR3 protein: CASTRGNQPQHF
J gene: TRBJ2-7; D gene: .; clone size: .; V gene: TRBV7-2; CDR3 length: 14; CDR3 DNA: TGTGCCAGCAGCCGACAACAGGGTCTCTACGAGCAGTACTTC; CDR3 protein: CASSRQQGLYEQYF
J gene: TRBJ1-2; D gene: TRBD1; clone size: .; V gene: TRBV5-4; CDR3 length: 14; CDR3 DNA: TGTGCCAGCAGCCCCATGTGGACAGGGGATGGCTACACCTTC; CDR3 protein: CASSPMWTGDGYTF
J gene: TRBJ2-1; D gene: .; clone size: .; V gene: TRBV5-4; CDR3 length: 15; CDR3 DNA: TGTGCCAGCAGCTTGGGACGGGAGAGCTTCAATGAGCAGTTCTTC; CDR3 protein: CASSLGRESFNEQFF
J gene: TRBJ2-7; D gene: .; clone size: .; V gene: TRBV2; CDR3 length: 13; CDR3 DNA: TGTGCCAGCAGGCGACAGGAAGGGTATGGGCAGTACTTC; CDR3 protein: CASRRQEGYGQYF
J gene: TRBJ2-3; D gene: TRBD2; clone size: .; V gene: TRBV5-1; CDR3 length: 15; CDR3 DNA: TGCGCCAGCAGCTCCGCACTAGCGGCACAGACTACGCAGTATTTT; CDR3 protein: CASSSALAAQTTQYF
J gene: TRBJ2-5; D gene: TRBD2; clone size: .; V gene: TRBV4-1; CDR3 length: 16; CDR3 DNA: TGCGCCAGCAGCCAAGAGCTAGCGGGGGTGTTGGGGACCCAGTACTTC; CDR3 protein: CASSQELAGVLGTQYF
J gene: TRBJ2-1; D gene: TRBD2; clone size: .; V gene: TRBV28; CDR3 length: 17; CDR3 DNA: TGTGCCAGCAGTTTAGGGGTAGGGACTAGCGGAAACAATGAGCAGTTCTTC; CDR3 protein: CASSLGVGTSGNNEQFF
J gene: TRBJ2-1; D gene: .; clone size: .; V gene: TRBV11-2; CDR3 length: 10; CDR3 DNA: TGTGCCAGCAGTAGTGGTGAGCAGTTCTTC; CDR3 protein: CASSSGEQFF
J gene: TRBJ2-3; D gene: TRBD2; clone size: .; V gene: TRBV9; CDR3 length: 16; CDR3 DNA: TGTGCCAGCAGCGTAGGTACTAGCGTTAACACAGATACGCAGTATTTT; CDR3 protein: CASSVGTSVNTDTQYF
J gene: TRBJ1-5; D gene: .; clone size: few; V gene: TRBV9; CDR3 length: 14; CDR3 DNA: TGTGCCAGCAGCGTATCAGGAAACAATCAGCCCCAGCATTTT; CDR3 protein: CASSVSGNNQPQHF
J gene: TRBJ1-5; D gene: .; clone size: .; V gene: TRBV9; CDR3 length: 14; CDR3 DNA: TGTGCCAGCAGCTTCGGGACAAGTAATCAGCCCCAGCATTTT; CDR3 protein: CASSFGTSNQPQHF
J gene: TRBJ1-2; D gene: .; clone size: .; V gene: TRBV18; CDR3 length: 14; CDR3 DNA: TGTGCCAGCTCACCAAGAACAGACGGCTATGGCTACACCTTC; CDR3 protein: CASSPRTDGYGYTF
J gene: TRBJ2-7; D gene: .; clone size: .; V gene: TRBV27; CDR3 length: 13; CDR3 DNA: TGTGCCAACCGAGGGGAGGTAAGCCGGGTGACAGATTTC; CDR3 protein: CANRGEVSRVTDF
J gene: TRBJ1-1; D gene: .; clone size: .; V gene: TRBV4-2; CDR3 length: 15; CDR3 DNA: TGTGCCAGCAGCCAAGGGGAGGGGTTTTACACTGAAGCTTTCTTT; CDR3 protein: CASSQGEGFYTEAFF
J gene: TRBJ2-1; D gene: TRBD2; clone size: .; V gene: TRBV7-9; CDR3 length: 15; CDR3 DNA: TGTGCCAGCATCCCCGGGAGGGGGATATACAATGAGCAGTTCTTC; CDR3 protein: CASIPGRGIYNEQFF
J gene: TRBJ2-2; D gene: .; clone size: .; V gene: TRBV18; CDR3 length: 17; CDR3 DNA: TGTGCCAGCTCACGGGACACTTTCCTAGGTGACACCGGGGAGCTGTTTTTT; CDR3 protein: CASSRDTFLGDTGELFF
J gene: TRBJ1-1; D gene: TRBD1; clone size: .; V gene: TRBV19; CDR3 length: 14; CDR3 DNA: TGTGCCAGTAGTATAGTTGCCGGACAGGCTGAAGCTTTCTTT; CDR3 protein: CASSIVAGQAEAFF
J gene: TRBJ1-1; D gene: .; clone size: once; V gene: TRBV19; CDR3 length: 14; CDR3 DNA: TGTGCCAGTAGTATAGAGCAAGGCGGCGCTGAAGCTTTCTTT; CDR3 protein: CASSIEQGGAEAFF
J gene: TRBJ2-7; D gene: .; clone size: .; V gene: TRBV28; CDR3 length: 14; CDR3 DNA: TGTGCCACCTCGCTAGCGCGTAGCTCCTACGAGCAGTACTTC; CDR3 protein: CATSLARSSYEQYF